This section outlines one TCR beta chain sequence together with its context. Antigen: not known. These data belong to a study of T cell responses to AZD1222 COVID-19 vaccine. Overall study: Timing groups of about 4 and about 12 weeks for second doses were pooled. Study-wide findings and caveats: Donor demographics were predominantly white British with a female majority; clonal diversity may be underestimated.

V lost 3 bases and J 1 base, leaving 12 bases between the germline ends. The germline V gene has CDR1 SNHLY and CDR2 FYNNEI. The CDR3 totals 15 residues. Assay used: immunoSEQ multiplex PCR; TCRdb lists only in-frame clones, some missing. The repertoire holds 100,000 to 120,000 clones, with around 90% as singletons. V usage is TRBV2 and J usage is TRBJ1-2, with D perhaps TRBD1 (5 bases). Sequencing used peripheral blood, obtained on day 0 of AZD1222 vaccination. The receptor was isolated from an adult in good health. The CDR3: CASSEGRKLNYGYTF. Here the CDR3 DNA reads TGTGCCAGCAGTGAGGGACGGAAACTTAACTATGGCTACACCTTC.